This TCR beta chain came from a study of monozygotic twins with inflammatory bowel disease. This CDR3 has 16 amino acids. Per the germline V gene, CDR1 is KGHDR and CDR2 is SFDVKD. No sorting of T cells preceded isolation of total RNA from whole blood. From its re-call of the 5' RACE reads, TCRdb lists each CDR3 protein once, without DNA. This table lists some 90,000 distinct CDR3 sequences. Material: blood. The rearrangement uses TRBV24-1 and TRBJ2-2; TCRdb lists TRBD1, though no DNA is available to test this call. This TCR derives from a human donor with ulcerative colitis or Crohn's disease, or a healthy co-twin of an affected twin (not recorded which). The CDR3 here is CATSDLGRGGAGELFF.